The clone carrying this T cell receptor beta chain came up a few times. Its antigen is unidentified. The record originates from a study of CD8 T cells in Susac syndrome. Study information: Among the Susac syndrome patients sequenced, about 6 had active disease and under ten were in remission. Study results and caveats: In total CD8+ repertoires, roughly 15 Susac-specific public clones were found, and a few in CD8+ TEMRA repertoires. Clonal expansion of CD8+ cells in Susac peaked in TEMRA cells (and in active patients).

Random hexamers were used to reverse transcribe the RNA input (about 0.5 to 1 ug). MiXCR, run by TCRdb on the immunoSEQ multiplex PCR reads, gives a single entry per CDR3 protein. The sample lists about 190,000 distinct CDR3 sequences; around 93% were seen once. In contrast to the negatively isolated CD8+ and CD4+ T cells, TEMRA cells were FACS-enriched. CDR1 LNHDA and CDR2 SQIVND come from the germline V gene (reference sequence). The CDR3 is 12 amino acids. Trimming cost V 6 bases and J 7 bases; bases outside gene matches: 4. Sequenced material: CD8+ T cells from PBMCs. This chain links TRBV19 with TRBJ1-1; TRBD1 matches at 8 bases. The origin of this receptor is a human donor with Susac syndrome. The CDR3 protein is CASSFGTGEAFF. The CDR3 DNA follows: TGTGCCAGTAGCTTCGGGACAGGTGAAGCTTTCTTT.